One and the same sample provided the 31 T cell receptor beta chains below, sequenced in a study of radiotherapy plus CTLA-4 blockade in lung cancer. Sequenced by immunoSEQ multiplex PCR; TCRdb stores in-frame clones only, minus some. The table lists tens of thousands of clones, about 78% of them singletons, with around 7% in the top ten. The sample in question was peripheral blood, obtained from a patient treated with radiotherapy plus ipilimumab. The receptor set was obtained from a human donor with non-small cell lung cancer who had stable disease on radiotherapy plus ipilimumab.

About this clone itself: Additional DNA sequences in this sample encode the identical CDR3. The J gene is TRBJ1-6, the V gene TRBV5-1, with D possibly TRBD1 on 5 matching bases. Germline CDR1 is SGHRS and CDR2 is YFSETQ. V lost 4 bases to trimming and J lost 4 bases, with 15 bases between them. CDR3 length equals 16 residues. This chain's CDR3 is CASSPSAEGYNSPLHF. CDR3 in DNA: TGCGCCAGCAGCCCTTCGGCGGAGGGGTATAATTCACCCCTCCACTTT.

The chain has TRBV5-1 and TRBJ2-1, with a possible D match to TRBD2 (6 bases). CDR1 SGHRS and CDR2 YFSETQ come from the germline V gene. V was pared by 4 bases and J by 4 bases, with 18 bases between. This CDR3 is 16 amino acids long. Here the CDR3 reads CASSLKNAGRYNEQFF. CDR3 nucleotide sequence: TGCGCCAGCAGCCTAAAGAATGCGGGGAGATACAATGAGCAGTTCTTC.

This chain connects TRBV10-1 to TRBJ1-3, with D uncertain. The CDR3 contains 16 residues. V was shortened by 3 bases and J by 0 bases, with 12 bases between the two germline ends. Germline values: CDR1 WNHNN, CDR2 SYGVQD (reference sequence). The CDR3 sequence: CASSESPRTSGNTIYF. CDR3 nucleotides: TGCGCCAGCAGTGAATCCCCGCGGACCTCTGGAAACACCATATATTTT.

The genes are TRBV11-3 and TRBJ2-1, with 7 bases that match TRBD2. The CDR3 length is 12 residues. Germline V gives CDR1 SGHNT, CDR2 YENEEA. With 0 bases clipped from V and 10 bases from J, the junction kept 0 bases outside the gene matches. The CDR3 sequence is CASSLEGGEQFF. The DNA for the CDR3 is TGTGCCAGCAGCTTAGAGGGGGGGGAGCAGTTCTTC.

The chain employs TRBV5-4 and TRBJ1-2; D remains unclear. Trimming removed 0 bases at V and 4 bases at J, with 13 bases between. The CDR3 totals 15 residues. The germline gives CDR1 SGHNT, CDR2 YYREEE (reference sequence). Here the CDR3 DNA reads TGTGCCAGCAGCTTGGTTGGAGGTGAGGGCTATGGCTACACCTTC. Amino acid sequence: CASSLVGGEGYGYTF.

This chain uses TRBV19 with TRBJ1-5; D might be TRBD1 (5 bases). Per the germline V gene, CDR1 is LNHDA and CDR2 is SQIVND (reference sequence). V was shortened by 4 bases and J by 4 bases, with 11 bases between the two germline ends. The CDR3 runs to 14 residues. In DNA form, the CDR3 reads TGTGCCAGTAGTAGCCGGGACCGAAATCAGCCCCAGCATTTT. Translated: CASSSRDRNQPQHF.

The chain uses TRBV18 and TRBJ1-2; D is unclear. From germline, CDR1 is KGHSH and CDR2 LQKENI. This CDR3 contains 13 residues. Trimming stripped 2 bases from V and 1 base from J, with 5 bases between. CDR3 in amino acids: CASSPARNYGYTF. The CDR3 bases are TGTGCCAGCTCACCAGCGCGTAACTATGGCTACACCTTC. The full variable domain, its missing parts supplied by reference TRBV18 and TRBJ1-2, is NAGVMQNPRHLVRRRGQEARLRCSPMKGHSHVYWYRQLPEEGLKFMVYLQKENIIDESGMPKERFSAEFPKEGPSILRIQQVVRGDSAAYFCASSPARNYGYTFGSGTRLTVV.

The V and J genes are TRBV5-8 and TRBJ1-4; D ambiguous. Germline V gene lookup returns CDR1 SGHTS and CDR2 YDEGEE. The CDR3 sequence is 13 residues long. V shed 0 bases and J shed 0 bases, with 0 bases lying between them. CDR3 sequence reads: CASSLATNEKLFF. CDR3 nucleotide sequence: TGTGCCAGCAGCTTGGCAACTAATGAAAAACTGTTTTTT.

A few counts support this clone. The chain combines TRBV19 with TRBJ1-2; D is perhaps TRBD1 (6 bases). The ends were cut back, 6 bases at V and 0 bases at J, with 29 bases in the middle. This CDR3 comprises 20 residues. Looked up from germline, CDR1 is LNHDA and CDR2 is SQIVND (reference sequence). Here the CDR3 DNA reads TGTGCCAGTAGCAAAGATTTCCTTTCCGGGACACACTCAGCTAACTATGGCTACACCTTC. This gives the protein CASSKDFLSGTHSANYGYTF. Based on the CDR3 plus reference TRBV19 and TRBJ1-2, the full variable domain is DGGITQSPKYLFRKEGQNVTLSCEQNLNHDAMYWYRQDPGQGLRLIYYSQIVNDFQKGDIAEGYSVSREKKESFPLTVTSAQKNPTAFYLCASSKDFLSGTHSANYGYTFGSGTRLTVV.

V gene TRBV4-1 combines with J gene TRBJ1-2; D is uncertain. The V and J ends lost 4 bases and 4 bases respectively, with 13 bases between them. The germline gives CDR1 MGHRA, CDR2 YSYEKL. The CDR3 spans 14 residues. The CDR3 loop is CASSPRMDFYGYTF. The CDR3 nucleotides read TGCGCCAGCAGCCCAAGGATGGACTTCTATGGCTACACCTTC.

The rearrangement joins TRBV5-1 to TRBJ1-4; D remains unclear. The CDR3 is 15 residues long. CDR1 and CDR2 from the germline V gene are SGHRS and YFSETQ. Trimming removed 4 bases at V and 7 bases at J, with 17 bases between. The CDR3 here is CASSPSASPGEKLFF. The CDR3 DNA is TGCGCCAGCAGCCCATCGGCCTCACCAGGTGAAAAACTGTTTTTT.

The V call is TRBV6-5, the J call TRBJ2-1; D unresolved. Germline V lookup: CDR1 MNHEY, CDR2 SVGAGI. Trimming shortened V by 0 bases and J by 4 bases, and 7 bases separated the two germline ends. The CDR3 has 14 residues. As DNA, the CDR3 is TGTGCCAGCAGTTACTCCGGTCCTTACAATGAGCAGTTCTTC. It yields the protein CASSYSGPYNEQFF.

The chain couples TRBV4-3 to TRBJ1-1; TRBD1 might be the D (5 bases). The germline CDR1 and CDR2 sequences are LGHNA and YSLEER. The V gene lost 0 bases and the J gene lost 0 bases, with 17 bases spanning the gap. The CDR3 is 18 residues long. The CDR3 is CASSQEWRQGRVNTEAFF. DNA of the CDR3: TGCGCCAGCAGCCAAGAGTGGCGGCAGGGAAGGGTGAACACTGAAGCTTTCTTT.

The chain couples TRBV5-4 to TRBJ2-4, with D perhaps given as TRBD1 or TRBD2 (5 bases each). The CDR3 sequence is 15 residues long. V gave up 4 bases and J gave up 4 bases, with 15 bases separating them. Germline values: CDR1 SGHNT, CDR2 YYREEE (reference sequence). In nucleotides, the CDR3 is TGTGCCAGCAGCCAAGAGGGGACGAAAAAAAACATTCAGTACTTC. Protein: CASSQEGTKKNIQYF. The full variable domain, in which reference TRBV5-4 and TRBJ2-4 provide the parts outside the CDR3, is ETGVTQSPTHLIKTRGQQVTLRCSSQSGHNTVSWYQQALGQGPQFIFQYYREEENGRGNFPPRFSGLQFPNYSSELNVNALELDDSALYLCASSQEGTKKNIQYFGAGTRLSVL.

The V gene is TRBV19, the J gene TRBJ1-4, with TRBD1 as a possible D gene (6 bases). The CDR3 has 14 residues. CDR1 and CDR2 (germline): LNHDA, SQIVND (reference sequence). The V gene lost 6 bases and the J gene lost 0 bases, with 8 bases spanning the gap. CDR3 sequence (DNA): TGTGCCAGTAGGGACAGTGCAACTAATGAAAAACTGTTTTTT. It encodes CASRDSATNEKLFF.

The chain's CDR3 is CASSWKETQYF. As DNA, the CDR3 is TGTGCCAGCAGCTGGAAAGAGACCCAGTACTTC. The V call is TRBV11-2, the J call TRBJ2-5; D is uncertain. Trimming took off 4 bases at V and 3 bases at J, with 3 bases between the two ends. Germline V gene sequence: CDR1 SGHAT, CDR2 FQNNGV. The CDR3 runs 11 residues.

The chain recombines TRBV29-1 with TRBJ1-1; 9 bases are shared with TRBD1. V lost 7 bases to trimming and J lost 4 bases; unmatched junction nucleotides: 4. The CDR3 is 12 residues long. CDR1 and CDR2 (germline): SQVTM, ANQGSEA. The CDR3 loop reads CSGRQGGTEAFF. In nucleotides, the CDR3 is TGCAGCGGGAGACAGGGGGGCACTGAAGCTTTCTTT.

On this clone: An end of the junction differs from the germline gene, which may be a read error. The gene calls are TRBV5-1 and TRBJ1-2, with 7 bases identical to TRBD1. CDR1 and CDR2 (germline): SGHRS, YFSETQ. The CDR3 loop spans 15 amino acids. The DNA of the CDR3 is TGCGCCAGCAGGTTGGAGCGGGGGACAGTCAATGGCTACACCTTC. Protein sequence: CASRLERGTVNGYTF.

CDR3 bases: TGTGCCAGCAGTGGTAGAGGAGATACGCAGTATTTT. It yields the protein CASSGRGDTQYF. The chain links TRBV2 to TRBJ2-3; D gene unclear. Trimming took off 4 bases at V and 5 bases at J, with 7 bases between the two ends. This CDR3 is built from 12 residues. Germline V lookup: CDR1 SNHLY, CDR2 FYNNEI.

The CDR3 DNA is TGTGCCAGCAGCCCGGGGGGGCTCTACGAGCAGTACGTC. It specifies CASSPGGLYEQYV. The chain recombines TRBV28 with TRBJ2-7; the match to TRBD2 covers 8 bases. The CDR3 totals 13 residues. V shed 6 bases and J 3 bases; nucleotides not matched to a gene: 4. Germline V gives CDR1 MDHEN, CDR2 SYDVKM.

The count of this clone is one. V gene TRBV10-3 combines with J gene TRBJ1-5; the match to TRBD1 covers 7 bases. V dropped 6 bases and J dropped 2; count of bases not matched to a gene: 1. Germline-derived CDR1 and CDR2 are ENHRY and SYGVKD. The length of the CDR3 is 13 residues. The CDR3 DNA follows: TGTGCCATCAGCGACAGGGGCAATCAGCCCCAGCATTTT. Protein: CAISDRGNQPQHF.

This clone was seen once. V usage is TRBV6-5 and J usage is TRBJ2-7; D may match TRBD1 or TRBD2 (6 bases each). The ends were cut back, 5 bases at V and 3 bases at J, with 14 bases in the middle. The CDR3 has 14 residues. Looked up from germline, CDR1 is MNHEY and CDR2 is SVGAGI. The CDR3, as DNA: TGTGCCAGCAGTCTATGGGGGGCGGTCTACGAGCAGTACGTC. Translated: CASSLWGAVYEQYV.

This clone was picked up one time. V and J are TRBV5-4 and TRBJ2-7, with a weak D call TRBD2 (7 bases). Between the trimmed V and J ends, which lost 4 bases and 2 bases, there was a span of 16 bases. The CDR3 consists of 15 residues. The germline gives CDR1 SGHNT, CDR2 YYREEE (reference sequence). CDR3 coding DNA: TGTGCCAGCAGCCAAAGGGCGGGGGCCCCCTACGAGCAGTACTTC. Translating it yields CASSQRAGAPYEQYF.

This chain links TRBV4-1 with TRBJ2-5; TRBD2 agrees at 8 bases. V lost 2 bases, J lost 3 bases, and 5 bases stayed unmatched. Looked up from germline, CDR1 is MGHRA and CDR2 is YSYEKL. This CDR3 region has 15 residues. In DNA, the CDR3 is TGCGCCAGCAGCCAACACGGGGGGGCCAAAGAGACCCAGTACTTC. The encoded protein is CASSQHGGAKETQYF.

The chain employs TRBV30 and TRBJ1-2, with D unresolved. The CDR3 is 13 residues long. The V gene's germline CDR1 is GTSNPN and CDR2 SVGIG (reference sequence). V shed 0 bases and J shed 4 bases, with 9 bases lying between them. The CDR3 here is CAWSVTPLYGYTF. CDR3 coding DNA: TGTGCCTGGAGTGTCACTCCCCTCTATGGCTACACCTTC.

V gene TRBV29-1 combines with J gene TRBJ2-1; 10 bases line up with TRBD2. The CDR3 length is 14 residues. The germline gives CDR1 SQVTM, CDR2 ANQGSEA. CDR3 in DNA: TGCAGTATGCCGGGGGAGCGGGGGGGCAATGAGCAGTTCTTC. It translates to CSMPGERGGNEQFF.

The chain recombines TRBV19 with TRBJ2-2; no firm D call. The CDR3 consists of 14 residues. Germline-derived CDR1 and CDR2 are LNHDA and SQIVND (reference sequence). Trimming left V 9 bases short and J 1 base short, with 12 bases between. CDR3 DNA sequence: TGTGCCAGCCAACCGCGCCAGAACACCGGGGAGCTGTTTTTT. Amino acids: CASQPRQNTGELFF.

This chain's CDR3 is CASSVSGVSGNTIYF. The CDR3 bases are TGTGCCAGCAGCGTTTCAGGGGTCTCTGGAAACACCATATATTTT. V is TRBV9 and J is TRBJ1-3; TRBD1 is a possible D gene (6 bases). CDR1 and CDR2 (germline): SGDLS, YYNGEE. CDR3 length: 15 residues. V lost 2 bases and J 0 bases, leaving 9 bases between the germline ends. Drawing the rest from reference TRBV9 and TRBJ1-3, the complete variable domain is DSGVTQTPKHLITATGQRVTLRCSPRSGDLSVYWYQQSLDQGLQFLIQYYNGEERAKGNILERFSAQQFPDLHSELNLSSLELGDSALYFCASSVSGVSGNTIYFGEGSWLTVV.

The chain combines TRBV7-3 with TRBJ1-3; possible D gene TRBD1, 6 bases. Per the germline V gene, CDR1 is SGHTA and CDR2 is FQGTGA. There are 16 residues in the CDR3. Trimming pared 2 bases from V and 0 bases from J, leaving 11 bases between. DNA of the CDR3: TGTGCCAGCAGCTTAGGGGACAAGCCCTCTGGAAACACCATATATTTT. Its protein product is CASSLGDKPSGNTIYF.

The gene calls are TRBV5-1 and TRBJ2-7; either TRBD1 or TRBD2 may supply D (5 bases each). The germline V and J ends were trimmed by 4 bases and 2 bases, with 16 bases remaining between them. Germline V gives CDR1 SGHRS, CDR2 YFSETQ. The CDR3 is 15 residues long. The DNA for the CDR3 is TGCGCCAGCAGCAGCCCGGGGACGGGAACCTACGAGCAGTACTTC. Translated: CASSSPGTGTYEQYF.

The chain has TRBV19 and TRBJ2-1, with 13 bases identical to TRBD2. Germline CDR1 and CDR2: LNHDA and SQIVND (reference sequence). There are 20 residues in the CDR3. The ends lost 5 bases at V and 0 bases at J; junction bases unmatched: 13. CDR3 region: CASSSGLAGRLKASYNEQFF. CDR3 bases: TGTGCCAGTAGTTCGGGACTAGCGGGGAGATTAAAGGCCTCCTACAATGAGCAGTTCTTC.